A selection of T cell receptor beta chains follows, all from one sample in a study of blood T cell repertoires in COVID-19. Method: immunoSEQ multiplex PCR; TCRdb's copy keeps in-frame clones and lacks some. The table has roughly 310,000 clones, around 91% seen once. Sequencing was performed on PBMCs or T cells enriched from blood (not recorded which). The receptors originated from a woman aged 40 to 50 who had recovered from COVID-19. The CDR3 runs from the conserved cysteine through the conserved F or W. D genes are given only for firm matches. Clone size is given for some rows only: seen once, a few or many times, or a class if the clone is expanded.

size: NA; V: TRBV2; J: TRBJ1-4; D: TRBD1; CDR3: CASSVQGANEKLFF; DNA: TGTGCCAGCAGTGTCCAGGGGGCCAATGAAAAACTGTTTTTT
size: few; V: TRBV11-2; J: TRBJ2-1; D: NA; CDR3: CASSLEQGRPFF; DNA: TGTGCCAGCAGCCTCGAACAGGGCCGGCCGTTCTTC
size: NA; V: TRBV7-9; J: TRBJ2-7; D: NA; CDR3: CASSSQGPLYF; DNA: TGTGCCAGCAGCTCCCAGGGGCCGCTGTACTTC
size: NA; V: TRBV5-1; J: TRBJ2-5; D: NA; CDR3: CASTTGQLEETQYF; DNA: TGCGCCAGCACCACAGGACAGTTAGAAGAGACCCAGTACTTC
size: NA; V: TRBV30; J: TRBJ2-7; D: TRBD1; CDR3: CAWSTSGTGVF; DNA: TGTGCCTGGAGTACTTCCGGGACAGGGGTTTTC
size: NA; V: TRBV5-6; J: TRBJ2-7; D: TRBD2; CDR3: CASSPGTSWYEQYF; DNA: TGTGCCAGCAGCCCCGGGACTAGCTGGTACGAGCAGTACTTC
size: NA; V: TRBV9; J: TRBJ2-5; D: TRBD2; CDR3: CASSAGGPGKTQYF; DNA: TGTGCCAGCAGCGCGGGAGGGCCGGGGAAGACCCAGTACTTC
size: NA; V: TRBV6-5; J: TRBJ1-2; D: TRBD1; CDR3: CASSQGQGNYGYTF; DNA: TGTGCCAGCAGTCAGGGACAGGGCAACTATGGCTACACCTTC
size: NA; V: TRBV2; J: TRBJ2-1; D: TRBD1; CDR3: CASTGQGIGEQFF; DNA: TGTGCCAGCACCGGACAGGGGATAGGTGAGCAGTTCTTC
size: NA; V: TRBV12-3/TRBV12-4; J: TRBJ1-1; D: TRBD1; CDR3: CASSVRQGLLAFF; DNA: TGTGCCAGCAGTGTAAGACAGGGGCTCTTGGCTTTCTTT
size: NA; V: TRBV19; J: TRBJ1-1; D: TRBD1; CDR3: CASKRTGNTEAFF; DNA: TGTGCCAGTAAAAGGACAGGGAACACTGAAGCTTTCTTT